A selection of T cell receptor beta chains follows, all from one sample in a study of T cell responses to AZD1222 COVID-19 vaccine. Clones were read by immunoSEQ multiplex PCR, and TCRdb kept only the in-frame ones, dropping some. The sample shows approximately 270,000 clones, approximately 94% of them seen only once. The specimen comprised peripheral blood, sampled 28 days after the second AZD1222 dose. These receptors were collected from an adult who received the AZD1222 COVID-19 vaccine. Both conserved end residues are part of each CDR3. A D gene is named only where the DNA matches it firmly. Some rows have no size entry. The others give once, few or many, or a class for an expanded clone.

TRBV18	.	.	15	TRBJ1-1	TGTGCCAGCTCACCTGGCCTTGTCGGGCGAGGTCTGGCTTTCTTT	CASSPGLVGRGLAFF
TRBV29-1	TRBD1	.	12	TRBJ2-3	TGCAGCGGGACAGGCGGATGGGATACGCAGTATTTT	CSGTGGWDTQYF
TRBV6-2/TRBV6-3	TRBD1	.	14	TRBJ2-7	TGTGCCAGCAGTAGGGGACAGCGAGACTACGAGCAGTACTTC	CASSRGQRDYEQYF
TRBV2	.	.	13	TRBJ2-1	TGTGCCAGCAGTGAAGACCACATGAATGAGCAGTTCTTC	CASSEDHMNEQFF
TRBV25-1	.	once	12	TRBJ2-5	TGTGCCACCAAGGGGTACCAAGAGACCCAGTACTTC	CATKGYQETQYF
TRBV28	.	few	12	TRBJ2-7	TGTGCCAGCAGTTGGAGGGGGTACGGGCAGTACTTC	CASSWRGYGQYF
TRBV4-2	TRBD2	.	15	TRBJ2-1	TGTGCCAGCAGCCTCGCGGGGGGCTCTAACAATGAGCAGTTCTTC	CASSLAGGSNNEQFF
TRBV30	.	.	17	TRBJ1-2	TGTGCCTGGAGTTGGGGAGAGGGACGGGTTGCAAGCTATGGCTACACCTTC	CAWSWGEGRVASYGYTF
TRBV6-2/TRBV6-3	.	once	14	TRBJ1-1	TGTGCCAGCAGTTACTCAGAGGGGACCACTGAAGCTTTCTTT	CASSYSEGTTEAFF
TRBV5-1	TRBD1	.	15	TRBJ2-5	TGCGCCAGCAGCTTGGGGCCAGGGGGTCACGAGACCCAGTACTTC	CASSLGPGGHETQYF
TRBV7-9	.	.	14	TRBJ2-2	TGTGCCAGCAGCTCCCTGAGGGGCACCGGGGAGCTGTTTTTT	CASSSLRGTGELFF
TRBV3-1/TRBV3-2	.	.	14	TRBJ1-6	TGTGCCAGCAGCCAACAACAGGCTAATTCACCCCTCCACTTT	CASSQQQANSPLHF
TRBV5-1	TRBD1	.	17	TRBJ1-1	TGCGCCAGCAGCTTGAGCGACAGGGGCCTGGAGAACACTGAAGCTTTCTTT	CASSLSDRGLENTEAFF
TRBV7-9	.	.	13	TRBJ2-2	TGTGCCAGCAGCTTAGCGCAGCCTGGGGAGCTGTTTTTT	CASSLAQPGELFF
TRBV10-3	TRBD1	.	17	TRBJ1-2	TGTGCCATCAGTGAGTCGACGCAGGGGGAATCTAACTATGGCTACACCTTC	CAISESTQGESNYGYTF
TRBV5-1	TRBD1	.	16	TRBJ2-1	TGCGCCAGCAGCCCGCTCACAGGGGCGGGTTCTAATGAGCAGTTCTTC	CASSPLTGAGSNEQFF
TRBV5-1	.	few	13	TRBJ1-1	TGCGCCAGCAGCTTTGACAAGAACACTGAAGCTTTCTTT	CASSFDKNTEAFF
TRBV3-1/TRBV3-2	.	.	12	TRBJ1-2	TGTGCCAGCAGCCAAGGTGGGAATGGCTACACCTTC	CASSQGGNGYTF
TRBV27	.	once	14	TRBJ1-6	TGTGCCAGCAGTTTTCCCGGGGGGAATTCACCCCTCCACTTT	CASSFPGGNSPLHF
TRBV5-7	TRBD1	.	15	TRBJ2-1	TGTGCCAGCAGCTTCCGGGACAGGTGGTCGAATGAGCAGTTCTTC	CASSFRDRWSNEQFF
TRBV6-4	.	.	14	TRBJ2-5	TGTGCCAGCACTGACCCCATGTACCAAGAGACCCAGTACTTC	CASTDPMYQETQYF
TRBV25-1	.	.	10	TRBJ2-2	TGTGCCAGCAAGGCCGGGGAGCTGTTTTTT	CASKAGELFF
TRBV5-1	.	.	14	TRBJ1-4	TGCGCCAGCAGCTTCGACGGAGTCGGTGAAAAACTGTTTTTT	CASSFDGVGEKLFF
TRBV6-5	TRBD1	.	14	TRBJ1-1	TGTGCCAGCACTCGGACAGGATTGAACACTGAAGCTTTCTTT	CASTRTGLNTEAFF
TRBV19	TRBD2	.	16	TRBJ2-7	TGTGCCAGTAGCCTCACTAGCGGGGGTTTCTCCTACGAGCAGTACTTC	CASSLTSGGFSYEQYF
TRBV9	.	.	15	TRBJ2-1	TGTGCCAGCAGCGTAGGTGGGGAAGGGGCTGGTGAGCAGTTCTTC	CASSVGGEGAGEQFF
TRBV19	.	few	16	TRBJ1-3	TGTGCCAGTAGTTTTTGGACGGTCTCCTCTGGAAACACCATATATTTT	CASSFWTVSSGNTIYF
TRBV9	TRBD2	.	14	TRBJ2-5	TGTGCCAGCAGCGTAGAGGGACTAGGGGAGACCCAGTACTTC	CASSVEGLGETQYF
TRBV19	.	once	11	TRBJ1-1	TGTGCCAGTAGTAGCCCCGGGGGGGCTTTCTTT	CASSSPGGAFF
TRBV5-1	.	.	13	TRBJ2-1	TGCGCCAGCAGCTTGGATGGCCCGGCTGAGCAGTTCTTC	CASSLDGPAEQFF
TRBV10-3	TRBD1	.	14	TRBJ1-1	TGTGCCATCAGTGTCCGGGACAGGGACACTGAAGCTTTCTTT	CAISVRDRDTEAFF
TRBV9	.	.	15	TRBJ2-2	TGTGCCAGCAGCGTGGGTGGTGGGGTGACCGGGGAGCTGTTTTTT	CASSVGGGVTGELFF
TRBV18	.	.	15	TRBJ1-4	TGTGCCAGCTCACAACCGACAGGTTCTAATGAAAAACTGTTTTTT	CASSQPTGSNEKLFF
TRBV7-8	.	.	16	TRBJ2-2	TGTGCCAGCAGCTTAGTTCAGAGGGCCAAAACCGGGGAGCTGTTTTTT	CASSLVQRAKTGELFF
TRBV19	TRBD2	.	14	TRBJ2-7	TGTGCCAGTAGCATTAGCGGGGAGATGGGCGAGCAGTACTTC	CASSISGEMGEQYF
TRBV5-1	TRBD2	.	15	TRBJ2-7	TGCGCCAGCAGCTCCCGACTAGCGGGGGATAACGAGCAGTACTTC	CASSSRLAGDNEQYF
TRBV5-4	.	.	16	TRBJ1-1	TGTGCCAGCAGCTTGGAGGTATCGGACACTAGATCTGGAGCTTTCTTT	CASSLEVSDTRSGAFF
TRBV15	.	.	16	TRBJ1-3	TGTGCCACCAGCAGAGATTACAGGGAAGCTGCAAACACCATATATTTT	CATSRDYREAANTIYF
TRBV28	.	.	14	TRBJ1-4	TGTGCCAGCAGCCCCGGACAGTGGGCGGAAAAACTGTTTTTT	CASSPGQWAEKLFF
TRBV12-3/TRBV12-4	.	.	12	TRBJ1-1	TGTGCCAGCACCACCTTGAACACTGAAGCTTTCTTT	CASTTLNTEAFF
TRBV2	.	.	12	TRBJ1-1	TGTGCCAGCAGTGATCTCAGTACTGAAGCTTTCTTT	CASSDLSTEAFF
TRBV4-2	.	.	16	TRBJ2-1	TGTGCCAGCAGCCAAAGTGGCAGGGGAGGCTACAATGAGCAGTTCTTC	CASSQSGRGGYNEQFF
TRBV20-1	.	.	12	TRBJ1-1	TGCAGTGCTAGTAGATTCGGCACTGAAGCTTTCTTT	CSASRFGTEAFF
TRBV30	TRBD2	.	14	TRBJ2-1	TGTGCCTGGAAGGTGGGGACTAGTCTCACTGAGCAGTTCTTC	CAWKVGTSLTEQFF
TRBV9	.	few	15	TRBJ2-7	TGTGCCAGCAGCGTAGAGGGGCACAGTAAAGACGAGCAGTACTTC	CASSVEGHSKDEQYF
TRBV2	TRBD1	.	14	TRBJ1-2	TGTGCCAGCAGCGGGGGACAGGGGTACTATGGCTACACCTTC	CASSGGQGYYGYTF
TRBV3-1/TRBV3-2	TRBD1	.	15	TRBJ2-7	TGTGCCAGCAGCCAAGCCGGACAGGGAAGCTACGAGCAGTACTTC	CASSQAGQGSYEQYF
TRBV2	TRBD1	.	13	TRBJ1-1	TGTGCCACCTCAGGGGACAGGGAGGTAGGAGCTTTCTTT	CATSGDREVGAFF
TRBV6-5	.	few	13	TRBJ1-6	TGTGCCAGCAGACAGGGTAGCCATTCACCCCTCCACTTT	CASRQGSHSPLHF